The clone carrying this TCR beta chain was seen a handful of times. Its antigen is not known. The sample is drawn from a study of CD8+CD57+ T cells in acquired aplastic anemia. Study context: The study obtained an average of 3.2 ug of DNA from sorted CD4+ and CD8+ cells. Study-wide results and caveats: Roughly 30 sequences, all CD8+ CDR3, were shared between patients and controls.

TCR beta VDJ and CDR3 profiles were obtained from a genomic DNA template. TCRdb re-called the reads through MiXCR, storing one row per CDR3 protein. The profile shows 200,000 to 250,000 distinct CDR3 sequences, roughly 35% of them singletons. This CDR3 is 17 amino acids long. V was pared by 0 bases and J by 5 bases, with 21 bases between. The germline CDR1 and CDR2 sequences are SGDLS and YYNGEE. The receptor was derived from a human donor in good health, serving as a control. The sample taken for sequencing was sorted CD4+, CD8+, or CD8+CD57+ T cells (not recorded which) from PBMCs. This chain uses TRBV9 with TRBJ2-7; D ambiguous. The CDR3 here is CASSVADLGAPLNEQYF. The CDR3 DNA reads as TGTGCCAGCAGCGTAGCGGATCTCGGAGCCCCGCTGAACGAGCAGTACTTC.